The rows below give T cell receptor beta chains drawn from one sample of a study of CD8 T cells in Susac syndrome. TCRdb passed the immunoSEQ multiplex PCR reads through MiXCR, listing each CDR3 protein once. The sample records about 300,000 distinct CDR3 sequences, 92% being singletons. The specimen sequenced was CD4+ T cells from PBMCs. All receptors come from a human donor with multiple sclerosis. The CDR3 runs from the conserved cysteine through the conserved F or W. Fields, in order: D gene, clone size, J gene, V gene, CDR3 protein, CDR3 DNA. The D gene is left open where the match is weak. A row's size may be missing; if present it is once, few, many or a size class.

d_call: NA; clone_size: NA; j_call: TRBJ1-1; v_call: TRBV2; cdr3_aa: CASRGAPETVEAFF; cdr3_nt: TGTGCCAGCAGGGGGGCCCCTGAGACGGTGGAAGCTTTCTTT
d_call: NA; clone_size: NA; j_call: TRBJ2-5; v_call: TRBV2; cdr3_aa: CASSELAGPQETQYF; cdr3_nt: TGTGCCAGCAGTGAACTGGCAGGGCCCCAAGAGACCCAGTACTTC
d_call: NA; clone_size: once; j_call: TRBJ1-1; v_call: TRBV7-2; cdr3_aa: CASRMGGNTEAFF; cdr3_nt: TGTGCCAGCAGAATGGGAGGGAACACTGAAGCTTTCTTT
d_call: NA; clone_size: NA; j_call: TRBJ1-2; v_call: TRBV7-9; cdr3_aa: CASSLGPGRTYGYTF; cdr3_nt: TGTGCCAGCAGCTTGGGCCCCGGACGGACTTATGGCTACACCTTC
d_call: NA; clone_size: NA; j_call: TRBJ2-3; v_call: TRBV12-3/TRBV12-4; cdr3_aa: CASSFGRSTDTQYF; cdr3_nt: TGTGCCAGCAGTTTTGGGCGTAGCACAGATACGCAGTATTTT
d_call: NA; clone_size: NA; j_call: TRBJ2-1; v_call: TRBV5-1; cdr3_aa: CASSLGLDNEQFF; cdr3_nt: TGCGCCAGCAGCTTGGGACTCGATAATGAGCAGTTCTTC
d_call: NA; clone_size: few; j_call: TRBJ2-7; v_call: TRBV28; cdr3_aa: CASSLQYEQYF; cdr3_nt: TGTGCCAGCAGTTTGCAGTACGAGCAGTACTTC
d_call: NA; clone_size: NA; j_call: TRBJ1-1; v_call: TRBV5-4; cdr3_aa: CASSHPGQPNTEAFF; cdr3_nt: TGTGCCAGCAGCCACCCGGGACAACCGAACACTGAAGCTTTCTTT
d_call: NA; clone_size: NA; j_call: TRBJ1-5; v_call: TRBV5-1; cdr3_aa: CASSLETDQPQHF; cdr3_nt: TGCGCCAGCAGCTTGGAGACGGATCAGCCCCAGCATTTT
d_call: TRBD1; clone_size: NA; j_call: TRBJ2-1; v_call: TRBV7-3; cdr3_aa: CASSLFSGQGNEQFF; cdr3_nt: TGTGCCAGCAGCTTATTTTCGGGACAGGGCAATGAGCAGTTCTTC
d_call: NA; clone_size: NA; j_call: TRBJ2-3; v_call: TRBV5-1; cdr3_aa: CASSLEAAGTDTQYF; cdr3_nt: TGCGCCAGCAGCTTGGAGGCCGCAGGTACAGATACGCAGTATTTT
d_call: NA; clone_size: once; j_call: TRBJ1-2; v_call: TRBV7-8; cdr3_aa: CASSVRPGHQVLSYGYTF; cdr3_nt: TGTGCCAGCAGCGTCCGTCCTGGGCACCAGGTCCTCAGCTATGGCTACACCTTC
d_call: NA; clone_size: NA; j_call: TRBJ2-1; v_call: TRBV29-1; cdr3_aa: CSVALGSNEQFF; cdr3_nt: TGCAGCGTTGCGCTTGGCTCCAATGAGCAGTTCTTC
d_call: TRBD1; clone_size: NA; j_call: TRBJ2-7; v_call: TRBV6-2/TRBV6-3; cdr3_aa: CASSYSPHRGSEQYF; cdr3_nt: TGTGCCAGCAGTTATTCGCCCCACAGGGGTAGCGAGCAGTACTTC
d_call: NA; clone_size: NA; j_call: TRBJ2-1; v_call: TRBV6-1; cdr3_aa: CASSERFGRGDRIYNEQFF; cdr3_nt: TGTGCCAGCAGTGAAAGATTTGGAAGGGGTGACAGAATTTACAATGAGCAGTTCTTC
d_call: NA; clone_size: NA; j_call: TRBJ1-2; v_call: TRBV11-2; cdr3_aa: CASSLAGRSYGYTF; cdr3_nt: TGTGCCAGCAGCTTAGCGGGAAGGTCCTATGGCTACACCTTC
d_call: NA; clone_size: NA; j_call: TRBJ2-7; v_call: TRBV21-1; cdr3_aa: CASSIADRVNYEQYF; cdr3_nt: TGTGCCAGCAGCATTGCGGACAGGGTCAACTACGAGCAGTACTTC
d_call: TRBD1; clone_size: NA; j_call: TRBJ1-4; v_call: TRBV7-9; cdr3_aa: CASSSPRGGRDEKLFF; cdr3_nt: TGTGCCAGCAGCTCCCCCCGAGGGGGCAGGGATGAAAAACTGTTTTTT
d_call: NA; clone_size: NA; j_call: TRBJ1-2; v_call: TRBV30; cdr3_aa: CAGNRNYGYTF; cdr3_nt: TGTGCCGGCAACCGAAACTATGGCTACACCTTC
d_call: TRBD2; clone_size: NA; j_call: TRBJ2-1; v_call: TRBV5-6; cdr3_aa: CASSFGLAGPIRYNEQFF; cdr3_nt: TGTGCCAGCAGCTTTGGACTAGCGGGCCCAATTCGTTACAATGAGCAGTTCTTC
d_call: NA; clone_size: NA; j_call: TRBJ2-1; v_call: TRBV5-1; cdr3_aa: CASSLDQWGNEQFF; cdr3_nt: TGCGCCAGCAGCTTGGATCAGTGGGGCAATGAGCAGTTCTTC
d_call: NA; clone_size: NA; j_call: TRBJ2-1; v_call: TRBV2; cdr3_aa: CASSEAEVRQPFF; cdr3_nt: TGTGCCAGCAGTGAAGCAGAGGTCAGACAGCCGTTCTTC
d_call: TRBD2; clone_size: NA; j_call: TRBJ2-3; v_call: TRBV6-6; cdr3_aa: CASRRDYTDTQYF; cdr3_nt: TGTGCCAGCAGACGGGACTACACAGATACGCAGTATTTT
d_call: NA; clone_size: NA; j_call: TRBJ1-1; v_call: TRBV5-1; cdr3_aa: CASSLGSGLVVEAFF; cdr3_nt: TGCGCCAGCAGCTTGGGGTCAGGTCTGGTCGTTGAAGCTTTCTTT
d_call: TRBD2; clone_size: once; j_call: TRBJ2-1; v_call: TRBV5-8; cdr3_aa: CASSIAWTSGRVGGFF; cdr3_nt: TGTGCCAGCAGCATAGCCTGGACTAGCGGGAGGGTCGGGGGGTTCTTC
d_call: TRBD2; clone_size: NA; j_call: TRBJ2-3; v_call: TRBV20-1; cdr3_aa: CSAKRISGTSGGFRTDTQYF; cdr3_nt: TGCAGTGCTAAGCGGATTTCCGGGACTAGCGGGGGGTTTCGCACAGATACGCAGTATTTT
d_call: NA; clone_size: NA; j_call: TRBJ2-6; v_call: TRBV9; cdr3_aa: CASSVAGANVLTF; cdr3_nt: TGTGCCAGTAGTGTGGCTGGGGCCAACGTCCTGACTTTC
d_call: TRBD1; clone_size: NA; j_call: TRBJ1-1; v_call: TRBV5-1; cdr3_aa: CASSLGQGISNTEAFF; cdr3_nt: TGCGCCAGCAGCTTGGGACAGGGAATCTCGAACACTGAAGCTTTCTTT
d_call: TRBD2; clone_size: NA; j_call: TRBJ2-7; v_call: TRBV5-1; cdr3_aa: CASKTSGGSYEQYF; cdr3_nt: TGCGCCAGCAAGACTAGCGGCGGCTCCTACGAGCAGTACTTC
d_call: NA; clone_size: few; j_call: TRBJ1-2; v_call: TRBV2; cdr3_aa: CASSASGLSYGYTF; cdr3_nt: TGTGCCAGCAGTGCTTCGGGGCTCTCATATGGCTACACCTTC
d_call: TRBD1; clone_size: NA; j_call: TRBJ1-1; v_call: TRBV7-8; cdr3_aa: CASSLEQGARLTEAFF; cdr3_nt: TGTGCCAGCAGCTTAGAACAGGGGGCGCGTCTGACTGAAGCTTTCTTT
d_call: NA; clone_size: NA; j_call: TRBJ1-2; v_call: TRBV2; cdr3_aa: CASSEYSYGYTF; cdr3_nt: TGTGCCAGCAGTGAGTATAGCTATGGCTACACCTTC
d_call: NA; clone_size: NA; j_call: TRBJ2-5; v_call: TRBV2; cdr3_aa: CASQKGPQETQYF; cdr3_nt: TGTGCCAGCCAGAAGGGGCCCCAAGAGACCCAGTACTTC
d_call: NA; clone_size: NA; j_call: TRBJ2-5; v_call: TRBV14; cdr3_aa: CASSQETRFRQETQYF; cdr3_nt: TGTGCCAGCAGCCAAGAAACTAGATTCCGGCAAGAGACCCAGTACTTC
d_call: NA; clone_size: NA; j_call: TRBJ1-2; v_call: TRBV6-1; cdr3_aa: CASRAGRTYGYTF; cdr3_nt: TGTGCCAGCAGAGCGGGACGAACATATGGCTACACCTTC